This entry features one T cell receptor (beta chain) sequence. The antigen is not known. The method was immunoSEQ multiplex PCR; TCRdb's version includes in-frame clones alone and lacks a portion of them. The table shows roughly 110,000 clones, with approximately 90% occurring only once. This entry is derived from a study of graft-versus-host responses after intestinal transplantation. V lost 4 bases and J 0 bases, leaving 18 bases between the germline ends. CDR3 length equals 17 residues. Germline-derived CDR1 and CDR2 are SGHTA and FQGNSA. The chain uses TRBV7-2 and TRBJ1-1, with a weak D call TRBD1 (5 bases). This TCR was recovered from a human donor who was the organ donor for an intestinal transplant. The source was unstimulated CD4+ T cells sorted from spleen or lymph node cells, collected before transplant. The CDR3 protein is CASSSGGGFSLNTEAFF. Here the CDR3 DNA reads TGTGCCAGCAGCTCCGGGGGAGGTTTTAGTTTGAACACTGAAGCTTTCTTT.